A selection of T cell receptor beta chains follows, all from one sample in a study of glioma-infiltrating T cells after dendritic cell vaccination. The method was immunoSEQ multiplex PCR; TCRdb's version includes in-frame clones alone and lacks a portion of them. The data hold fewer than 70,000 clones, with roughly 84% observed a single time. Sequencing was performed on blood, taken after dendritic cell vaccination. These receptors were collected from a human donor with glioblastoma. CDR3s include the opening cysteine and the closing phenylalanine or tryptophan. Each record gives: clone size, J gene, D gene, V gene, CDR3 length, CDR3 protein, CDR3 DNA. D genes are given only for firm matches. The size entry is marked missing in some rows and otherwise reads once, few, many or a size class.

abundance: .
j_gene: TRBJ1-4
d_gene: .
v_gene: TRBV4-3
len: 18
CDR3aa: CASSQDMYSEPTNEKLFF
CDR3nt: TGCGCCAGCAGCCAAGATATGTACAGTGAACCAACTAATGAAAAACTGTTTTTT

abundance: few
j_gene: TRBJ2-5
d_gene: TRBD1
v_gene: TRBV7-9
len: 14
CDR3aa: CASSFEGASETQYF
CDR3nt: TGTGCCAGCAGCTTCGAGGGGGCAAGTGAGACCCAGTACTTC

abundance: .
j_gene: TRBJ1-6
d_gene: TRBD1
v_gene: TRBV5-5
len: 12
CDR3aa: CASGQGDSPLHF
CDR3nt: TGTGCCAGCGGGCAGGGGGACTCACCCCTCCACTTT

abundance: .
j_gene: TRBJ2-2
d_gene: .
v_gene: TRBV7-7
len: 14
CDR3aa: CASRETGNTGELFF
CDR3nt: TGTGCTAGCAGGGAGACAGGGAACACCGGGGAGCTGTTTTTT

abundance: .
j_gene: TRBJ1-1
d_gene: .
v_gene: TRBV30
len: 11
CDR3aa: CAASQGIEAFF
CDR3nt: TGTGCCGCCAGTCAGGGCATTGAAGCTTTCTTT

abundance: .
j_gene: TRBJ2-5
d_gene: .
v_gene: TRBV11-2
len: 15
CDR3aa: CASSLGLAIGETQYF
CDR3nt: TGTGCCAGCAGCTTAGGGCTAGCGATAGGGGAGACCCAGTACTTC

abundance: .
j_gene: TRBJ2-7
d_gene: TRBD1
v_gene: TRBV27
len: 18
CDR3aa: CASSLSITGQGAVNEQYF
CDR3nt: TGTGCCAGCAGTTTATCAATAACGGGACAGGGGGCAGTTAACGAGCAGTACTTC

abundance: .
j_gene: TRBJ2-7
d_gene: .
v_gene: TRBV6-6
len: 13
CDR3aa: CASSYSNSYEQYF
CDR3nt: TGTGCCAGCAGTTACTCGAACAGCTACGAGCAGTACTTC

abundance: .
j_gene: TRBJ2-1
d_gene: .
v_gene: TRBV7-8
len: 15
CDR3aa: CASSLGGNAYNEQFF
CDR3nt: TGTGCCAGCAGCCTTGGTGGCAACGCCTACAATGAGCAGTTCTTC

abundance: few
j_gene: TRBJ1-1
d_gene: .
v_gene: TRBV10-3
len: 14
CDR3aa: CAISEPGERLEAFF
CDR3nt: TGTGCCATCAGTGAGCCCGGGGAGCGCCTTGAAGCTTTCTTT

abundance: .
j_gene: TRBJ2-7
d_gene: TRBD1
v_gene: TRBV14
len: 16
CDR3aa: CASSHLTRGPPYEQYF
CDR3nt: TGTGCCAGCAGCCATTTAACCAGGGGGCCCCCCTACGAGCAGTACTTC

abundance: few
j_gene: TRBJ1-1
d_gene: .
v_gene: TRBV28
len: 11
CDR3aa: CASSLKVRAFF
CDR3nt: TGTGCCAGCAGTTTAAAGGTGCGGGCTTTCTTT

abundance: .
j_gene: TRBJ2-1
d_gene: TRBD2
v_gene: TRBV19
len: 15
CDR3aa: CASSISGGRGGEQFF
CDR3nt: TGTGCCAGTAGTATAAGCGGGGGGCGGGGCGGCGAGCAGTTCTTC

abundance: once
j_gene: TRBJ2-7
d_gene: .
v_gene: TRBV19
len: 14
CDR3aa: CASSIEGQPYEQYF
CDR3nt: TGTGCCAGTAGTATAGAGGGGCAGCCCTACGAGCAGTACTTC

abundance: .
j_gene: TRBJ1-6
d_gene: TRBD1
v_gene: TRBV7-9
len: 14
CDR3aa: CASSGGQYNSPLHF
CDR3nt: TGTGCCAGCAGCGGGGGACAGTATAATTCACCCCTCCACTTT

abundance: .
j_gene: TRBJ1-3
d_gene: TRBD1
v_gene: TRBV4-3
len: 15
CDR3aa: CASSPTGARLDTIYF
CDR3nt: TGCGCCAGCAGCCCAACAGGGGCGAGGTTGGACACCATATATTTT

abundance: .
j_gene: TRBJ2-3
d_gene: TRBD1
v_gene: TRBV2
len: 15
CDR3aa: CASRKDRTSTDTQYF
CDR3nt: TGTGCCAGCCGCAAGGACAGGACTAGCACAGATACGCAGTATTTT

abundance: .
j_gene: TRBJ2-1
d_gene: TRBD2
v_gene: TRBV25-1
len: 15
CDR3aa: CASSDVAGGYNEQFF
CDR3nt: TGTGCCAGCAGTGATGTAGCGGGGGGCTACAATGAGCAGTTCTTC

abundance: .
j_gene: TRBJ1-6
d_gene: .
v_gene: TRBV14
len: 15
CDR3aa: CASSEVYSYNSPLHF
CDR3nt: TGTGCCAGCAGCGAGGTTTACTCCTATAATTCACCCCTCCACTTT

abundance: .
j_gene: TRBJ2-1
d_gene: .
v_gene: TRBV6-5
len: 12
CDR3aa: CASSTLDNEQFF
CDR3nt: TGTGCCAGCAGTACACTAGACAATGAGCAGTTCTTC

abundance: .
j_gene: TRBJ1-2
d_gene: TRBD1
v_gene: TRBV5-1
len: 14
CDR3aa: CASSSRGESSGYTF
CDR3nt: TGCGCCAGCAGCTCCAGGGGGGAGAGTAGTGGCTACACCTTC

abundance: .
j_gene: TRBJ2-1
d_gene: .
v_gene: TRBV7-2
len: 14
CDR3aa: CASSPPGTYNEQFF
CDR3nt: TGTGCCAGCAGCCCCCCGGGGACCTACAATGAGCAGTTCTTC

abundance: few
j_gene: TRBJ2-7
d_gene: TRBD2
v_gene: TRBV7-2
len: 14
CDR3aa: CASSETSGSYEQYF
CDR3nt: TGTGCCAGCAGCGAAACTAGCGGCTCCTACGAGCAGTACTTC

abundance: once
j_gene: TRBJ1-1
d_gene: .
v_gene: TRBV5-4
len: 15
CDR3aa: CASRPLPISPNEAFF
CDR3nt: TGTGCCAGCAGACCTCTTCCCATCTCCCCTAATGAAGCTTTCTTT

abundance: .
j_gene: TRBJ2-3
d_gene: .
v_gene: TRBV6-6
len: 16
CDR3aa: CASRPFRGHSTDTQYF
CDR3nt: TGTGCCAGCAGACCCTTCAGGGGTCATAGCACAGATACGCAGTATTTT

abundance: .
j_gene: TRBJ1-2
d_gene: TRBD1
v_gene: TRBV5-6
len: 16
CDR3aa: CASSFQVSGQARGYTF
CDR3nt: TGTGCCAGCAGCTTTCAAGTCTCGGGACAGGCTAGGGGCTACACCTTC

abundance: .
j_gene: TRBJ2-7
d_gene: TRBD2
v_gene: TRBV13
len: 17
CDR3aa: CASSLGPSGGKGYEQYF
CDR3nt: TGTGCCAGCAGCTTAGGTCCTAGCGGGGGGAAGGGCTACGAGCAGTACTTC

abundance: .
j_gene: TRBJ1-6
d_gene: .
v_gene: TRBV19
len: 16
CDR3aa: CASSIAGRSYNSPLHF
CDR3nt: TGTGCCAGTAGTATAGCAGGGCGCTCCTATAATTCACCCCTCCACTTT

abundance: .
j_gene: TRBJ2-3
d_gene: TRBD2
v_gene: TRBV7-7
len: 15
CDR3aa: CASSLGLAATDTQYF
CDR3nt: TGTGCTAGCAGCTTAGGACTAGCGGCCACAGATACGCAGTATTTT

abundance: .
j_gene: TRBJ2-7
d_gene: .
v_gene: TRBV19
len: 13
CDR3aa: CASSITGSYEQYF
CDR3nt: TGTGCCAGTAGTATTACAGGATCCTACGAGCAGTACTTC

abundance: .
j_gene: TRBJ1-2
d_gene: .
v_gene: TRBV5-8
len: 17
CDR3aa: CASSYTPGRAGDGSYTF
CDR3nt: TGTGCCAGCAGCTATACCCCCGGCCGGGCAGGGGACGGCAGCTACACCTTC

abundance: .
j_gene: TRBJ2-2
d_gene: .
v_gene: TRBV5-6
len: 16
CDR3aa: CASSFLHSPNTGELFF
CDR3nt: TGTGCCAGCAGCTTTTTGCACAGCCCGAACACCGGGGAGCTGTTTTTT

abundance: .
j_gene: TRBJ2-7
d_gene: .
v_gene: TRBV5-4
len: 13
CDR3aa: CASSFWLGNEQYF
CDR3nt: TGTGCCAGCAGCTTTTGGCTAGGAAACGAGCAGTACTTC

abundance: .
j_gene: TRBJ2-5
d_gene: TRBD2
v_gene: TRBV9
len: 16
CDR3aa: CASSRGAGGTQETQYF
CDR3nt: TGTGCCAGCAGCCGTGGGGCGGGGGGGACCCAAGAGACCCAGTACTTC

abundance: .
j_gene: TRBJ1-5
d_gene: TRBD1
v_gene: TRBV4-1
len: 15
CDR3aa: CASSQGNRGNQPQHF
CDR3nt: TGCGCCAGCAGCCAAGGTAACAGGGGTAATCAGCCCCAGCATTTT

abundance: .
j_gene: TRBJ1-2
d_gene: TRBD1
v_gene: TRBV5-5
len: 14
CDR3aa: CASRVGQGARGYTF
CDR3nt: TGTGCCAGCAGGGTGGGACAGGGGGCTCGAGGCTACACCTTC

abundance: .
j_gene: TRBJ1-3
d_gene: TRBD1
v_gene: TRBV5-6
len: 15
CDR3aa: CASRDRGKAGNTIYF
CDR3nt: TGTGCCAGCAGGGACAGGGGAAAGGCTGGAAACACCATATATTTT

abundance: .
j_gene: TRBJ1-6
d_gene: TRBD1
v_gene: TRBV7-6
len: 16
CDR3aa: CASSMWTGSTDSPLHF
CDR3nt: TGTGCCAGCAGCATGTGGACAGGGAGTACGGATTCACCCCTCCACTTT

abundance: .
j_gene: TRBJ2-7
d_gene: TRBD1
v_gene: TRBV6-5
len: 15
CDR3aa: CASSYRGTGTYEQYF
CDR3nt: TGTGCCAGCAGTTACCGCGGGACAGGCACCTACGAGCAGTACTTC

abundance: .
j_gene: TRBJ2-3
d_gene: TRBD2
v_gene: TRBV7-3
len: 16
CDR3aa: CASSLMGGGSTDTQYF
CDR3nt: TGTGCCAGCAGCTTAATGGGCGGGGGAAGCACAGATACGCAGTATTTT

abundance: .
j_gene: TRBJ1-2
d_gene: .
v_gene: TRBV4-3
len: 16
CDR3aa: CASSQGERASNYGYTF
CDR3nt: TGCGCCAGCAGCCAAGGAGAGAGGGCGTCTAACTATGGCTACACCTTC

abundance: .
j_gene: TRBJ2-3
d_gene: TRBD1
v_gene: TRBV5-1
len: 16
CDR3aa: CASSLAEGGGTDTQYF
CDR3nt: TGCGCCAGCAGCTTGGCCGAAGGGGGCGGGACAGATACGCAGTATTTT

abundance: once
j_gene: TRBJ2-1
d_gene: .
v_gene: TRBV19
len: 15
CDR3aa: CASSLVGSSYNEQFF
CDR3nt: TGTGCCAGTAGTCTTGTAGGGAGCTCCTACAATGAGCAGTTCTTC

abundance: .
j_gene: TRBJ2-7
d_gene: .
v_gene: TRBV2
len: 15
CDR3aa: CASKRGTAILPEQYF
CDR3nt: TGTGCCAGCAAACGGGGGACAGCGATCCTACCCGAGCAGTACTTC

abundance: .
j_gene: TRBJ2-1
d_gene: TRBD1
v_gene: TRBV11-1
len: 15
CDR3aa: CASSRTGFTYNEQFF
CDR3nt: TGTGCCAGCAGCCGGACAGGGTTCACCTACAATGAGCAGTTCTTC

abundance: .
j_gene: TRBJ2-7
d_gene: TRBD1
v_gene: TRBV7-2
len: 16
CDR3aa: CASSLDGGQGYYEQYF
CDR3nt: TGTGCCAGCAGCTTAGATGGGGGACAGGGTTATTACGAGCAGTACTTC

abundance: .
j_gene: TRBJ2-5
d_gene: TRBD1
v_gene: TRBV30
len: 15
CDR3aa: CAGTGTGGAGETQYF
CDR3nt: TGTGCCGGTACCGGGACAGGGGGCGCTGGAGAGACCCAGTACTTC

abundance: .
j_gene: TRBJ1-2
d_gene: .
v_gene: TRBV11-3
len: 15
CDR3aa: CASSFDRQTYYGYTF
CDR3nt: TGTGCCAGCAGCTTTGACAGACAGACTTACTATGGCTACACCTTC

abundance: .
j_gene: TRBJ1-5
d_gene: .
v_gene: TRBV28
len: 14
CDR3aa: CASSFSIDGESQHF
CDR3nt: TGTGCCAGCAGTTTTTCCATCGACGGGGAGTCCCAGCATTTT

abundance: once
j_gene: TRBJ2-2
d_gene: TRBD2
v_gene: TRBV12-5
len: 14
CDR3aa: CASGFSGGAGELFF
CDR3nt: TGTGCTAGTGGTTTTAGCGGGGGGGCCGGGGAGCTGTTTTTT